Each of the 25 T cell receptor beta chains below was sequenced from the same sample in a study of T-cell memory formation after mild COVID-19 (dated by TCRdb to about 2021). Library preparation was by 5' RACE. Sequencing took place on an Illumina NovaSeq 6000. TCRdb's own reprocessing of the public reads used fastp at Q25 and MiXCR and kept productive beta chains. Each record represents a unique CDR3 protein, reported with the most common genes and DNA among its rows. This sample is represented by hundreds of thousands of distinct CDR3 sequences; more than 15% of them were singletons. More than 10% of the sample lies in the top ten. Material: PBMCs or a T cell subset sorted from them (not recorded which). Receptors originate from an adult woman who had mild COVID-19 (a few samples of this study predate the infection). The sample titles of this study are shuffled in the database, so cell type and time point are left out; the donor was told from shared clones.

The table lists this clonotype with a few counts. The chain couples TRBV5-5 to TRBJ1-1; 7 positions match TRBD1. In germline, CDR1 is SGHKS, CDR2 YYEKEE (reference sequence). Unmatched junction bases numbered 8, after V lost 6 bases and J lost 3 bases. CDR3 length: 14 residues. This CDR3 is CASKLQGTYTEAFF. CDR3 nucleotide sequence: TGTGCCAGCAAACTACAGGGGACGTACACTGAAGCTTTCTTT.

This clonotype has a handful of counts. The CDR3 spells CASSSKRLAGIEETQYF. CDR3 DNA: TGTGCCAGCAGCTCCAAACGACTAGCGGGGATTGAAGAGACCCAGTACTTC. This sequence joins TRBV7-9 and TRBJ2-5; 11 positions agree with TRBD2. The CDR3 spans 17 residues. Germline trimming cut 4 bases from V and 3 bases from J; bases unmatched to any gene: 10. CDR1 and CDR2 from the germline V gene are SEHNR and FQNEAQ (reference sequence).

The chain uses TRBV20-1 and TRBJ2-1, with D possibly matching TRBD1 (5 bases). Per the germline V gene, CDR1 is DFQATT and CDR2 is SNEGSKA (reference sequence). V lost 2 bases to trimming and J lost 3 bases, with 8 bases between them. There are 13 residues in the CDR3. The chain's CDR3 is CSARTGHYNEQFF. DNA of the CDR3: TGCAGTGCTAGAACAGGACACTACAATGAGCAGTTCTTC.

There are a few counts of this clonotype. V and J are TRBV5-4 and TRBJ2-3, with TRBD2 identical over 10 bases. This CDR3 is built from 16 residues. J was trimmed by 0 bases and V by 2 bases; bases with no gene match: 3. Germline V gives CDR1 SGHNT, CDR2 YYREEE (reference sequence). The CDR3 here is CASSFPGLASTDTQYF. The CDR3 nucleotides are TGTGCCAGCAGCTTCCCGGGACTAGCGAGCACAGATACGCAGTATTTT.

J is TRBJ2-7 and V is TRBV30, with D hard to call. Germline CDR1 GTSNPN, CDR2 SVGIG (reference sequence). The CDR3 spans 12 residues. Trimming pared 0 bases from V and 7 bases from J, leaving 10 bases between. The CDR3 is CAWSVSFGEQYF. The CDR3 coding sequence is TGTGCCTGGAGTGTATCTTTTGGGGAGCAGTACTTC.

This chain joins TRBV12-3 or TRBV12-4 and TRBJ1-5; weak D call: TRBD1 (6 bases). This CDR3 is 14 amino acids long. V lost 3 bases and J 3 bases, leaving 9 bases between the germline ends. As DNA, the CDR3 is TGTGCCAGCAGTTTCGGGGGGCTCAATCAGCCCCAGCATTTT. Encoded protein: CASSFGGLNQPQHF.

This chain uses TRBV20-1 with TRBJ2-7, with TRBD1 as a possible D gene (6 bases). The V end was cut by 0 bases, the J end by 1 base, with 13 bases between. The germline gives CDR1 DFQATT, CDR2 SNEGSKA (reference sequence). The CDR3 is 15 residues long. The CDR3 bases are TGCAGTGCTAGAGATGGAAAGGGGGAATCCTACGAGCAGTACTTC. Translated, it gives CSARDGKGESYEQYF.

This clonotype was observed a handful of times. The CDR3 loop is CASSGGDSRGGELFF. CDR3 coding DNA: TGCGCCAGCAGCGGCGGGGACTCGCGAGGCGGGGAGCTGTTTTTT. J is TRBJ2-2 and V is TRBV5-1; TRBD2 is a possible D gene (6 bases). V was cut by 4 bases and J by 7 bases, with 17 bases left in between. The CDR3 loop spans 15 amino acids. CDR1 is SGHRS, CDR2 YFSETQ, per germline.

This clonotype has a handful of counts. The CDR3 is CASSQGLAGGLRGRDEQFF. CDR3 nucleotide sequence: TGTGCCAGCAGCCAAGGGCTAGCGGGGGGCCTTCGGGGCAGAGATGAGCAGTTCTTC. The rearrangement links TRBV3-1 to TRBJ2-1; 11 nucleotides line up with TRBD2. The CDR3 runs to 19 residues. Germline CDR1 is LGHDT and CDR2 is YNNKEL (reference sequence). The ends lost 1 base at V and 8 bases at J; junction bases unmatched: 16.

J is TRBJ2-4 and V is TRBV5-5; 9 bases align to TRBD1. There are 15 residues in the CDR3. J was trimmed by 7 bases and V by 5 bases; bases with no gene match: 10. Germline CDR1 reads SGHKS; CDR2 reads YYEKEE (reference sequence). The CDR3 DNA reads TGTGCCAGCAGGCAACCGGGACAGGGCAGGAACATTCAGTACTTC. This codes for CASRQPGQGRNIQYF.

This clonotype was seen only a few times. The rearrangement joins TRBV2 to TRBJ2-7, with 7 bases fitting TRBD1. Losses at the gene ends were 7 bases for V and 4 bases for J; bases not matched to a gene: 4. The CDR3 is 12 residues long. Germline CDR1 is SNHLY and CDR2 is FYNNEI. The CDR3 is CASTRTGYEQYF. The CDR3 region has the DNA TGTGCCAGCACCCGGACAGGTTACGAGCAGTACTTC.

This clonotype was seen ten or more times. The final CDR3 position lacks the conserved phenylalanine or tryptophan, pointing to a likely read error. The limits of the CDR3 on the DNA are not certain, so only TCRdb's listed CDR3 is given. The genes are TRBV20-1 and TRBJ1-1; the table gives TRBD1 as D, unverified against the DNA. The germline gives CDR1 DFQATT, CDR2 SNEGSKA (reference sequence). Termini included, the CDR3 measures 11 amino acids. CDR3 sequence reads: CSASVGNRVTV.

The V and J genes are TRBV7-2 and TRBJ1-1, with D perhaps TRBD1 (5 bases). V was cut by 3 bases and J by 4 bases, with 15 bases left in between. Germline CDR1 reads SGHTA; CDR2 reads FQGNSA. The CDR3 consists of 15 residues. In DNA form, the CDR3 reads TGTGCCAGCAGCTTGTTTCGCAGGGCGTCCACTGAAGCTTTCTTT. It translates to CASSLFRRASTEAFF.

This chain uses TRBV3-1 with TRBJ2-7; D is possibly TRBD1 (6 bases). Trimming cost V 1 base and J 0 bases, with 10 bases left between them. Germline lookup yields CDR1 LGHDT and CDR2 YNNKEL (reference sequence). The length of the CDR3 is 15 residues. The CDR3 is CASSQATGSSYEQYF. The CDR3 region has the DNA TGTGCCAGCAGCCAAGCAACAGGGAGCTCCTACGAGCAGTACTTC.

This clonotype came up a few times. V is TRBV12-3 or TRBV12-4 and J is TRBJ2-7, with D unclear. The ends were cut back, 6 bases at V and 2 bases at J, with 8 bases in the middle. This CDR3 has 12 residues. This CDR3 is CASRARPYEQYF. CDR3 coding DNA: TGTGCCAGCAGGGCGAGGCCCTACGAGCAGTACTTC.

This clonotype was seen repeatedly, ten times or more. This rearrangement joins TRBV5-1 to TRBJ1-1; D may be TRBD1 (6 bases). The V gene's germline CDR1 is SGHRS and CDR2 YFSETQ. This CDR3 has 16 amino acids. The V end lost 0 bases, the J end lost 1 base, and 13 bases lay between the germline ends. The CDR3 bases are TGCGCCAGCAGCTTGGCTGATACAGGGTCGAACACTGAAGCTTTCTTT. The encoded protein is CASSLADTGSNTEAFF.

This clonotype was observed a handful of times. The chain combines TRBV24-1 with TRBJ1-2, with D possibly being TRBD1 (5 bases). CDR3 length: 13 residues. Trimming removed 9 bases at V and 3 bases at J, with 13 bases between. Germline values: CDR1 KGHDR, CDR2 SFDVKD. The CDR3 region is CATWDGLDYGYTF. The DNA of the CDR3 is TGTGCCACCTGGGACGGATTAGACTATGGCTACACCTTC.

This clonotype was seen a few times. The rearrangement joins TRBV7-6 to TRBJ2-7; no firm D call. Trimming cost V 3 bases and J 7 bases, with 10 bases left between them. Germline assignment: CDR1 SGHVS and CDR2 FNYEAQ. This CDR3 spans 12 amino acids. DNA for the CDR3: TGTGCCAGCAGCTTCCCTTTGGGGGAGCAGTACTTC. This gives the protein CASSFPLGEQYF. The variable domain in full, completed from reference TRBV7-6 and TRBJ2-7, reads GAGVSQSPRYKVTKRGQDVALRCDPISGHVSLYWYRQALGQGPEFLTYFNYEAQQDKSGLPNDRFSAERPEGSISTLTIQRTEQRDSAMYRCASSFPLGEQYFGPGTRLTVT.

V and J are TRBV20-1 and TRBJ2-1, with TRBD2 matching over 8 bases. There are 16 residues in the CDR3. V was clipped by 5 bases and J by 6 bases; unmatched bases: 15. Germline V gene lookup returns CDR1 DFQATT and CDR2 SNEGSKA (reference sequence). Written as DNA, the CDR3 is TGCAGTGCTGGTCGATCCGGGACTAGGATATCCAATGAGCAGTTCTTC. Protein sequence: CSAGRSGTRISNEQFF.

The chain is built from TRBV7-3 and TRBJ2-1; a possible D gene is TRBD2 (6 bases). Trimming took 2 bases from V and 0 from J, leaving 14 bases between them. Germline CDR1 SGHTA, CDR2 FQGTGA. The CDR3 totals 17 residues. CDR3 amino acids: CASSLLGGTVSYNEQFF. The CDR3 bases are TGTGCCAGCAGCTTACTAGGCGGGACGGTCTCCTACAATGAGCAGTTCTTC. The full variable domain, rest sourced from reference TRBV7-3 and TRBJ2-1, is GAGVSQTPSNKVTEKGKYVELRCDPISGHTALYWYRQSLGQGPEFLIYFQGTGAADDSGLPNDRFFAVRPEGSVSTLKIQRTERGDSAVYLCASSLLGGTVSYNEQFFGPGTRLTVL.

This clonotype was counted only a few times. As DNA, the CDR3 is TGTGCCAGTTTAAAGTACACCGGGGAGCTGTTTTTT. Translating it yields CASLKYTGELFF. The J gene is TRBJ2-2, the V gene TRBV12-3 or TRBV12-4; the D is unclear. Trimming took off 9 bases at V and 3 bases at J, with 8 bases between the two ends. The CDR3 length is 12 residues.

The chain is built from TRBV29-1 and TRBJ1-3; no firm D call. Germline V lookup: CDR1 SQVTM, CDR2 ANQGSEA. The CDR3 contains 14 residues. The ends were cut back, 2 bases at V and 0 bases at J, with 8 bases in the middle. The CDR3 loop is CSVEKASSGNTIYF. In DNA, the CDR3 is TGCAGCGTTGAAAAAGCAAGCTCTGGAAACACCATATATTTT.

V and J are TRBV4-1 and TRBJ2-4, with 7 bases that match TRBD2. Germline V gene sequence: CDR1 MGHRA, CDR2 YSYEKL. The trim removed 3 bases at V and 9 bases at J, leaving 5 bases unmatched. This CDR3 has 13 amino acids. As DNA, the CDR3 is TGCGCCAGCAGCCAGCGGGGGTCTAGCATTCAGTACTTC. This codes for CASSQRGSSIQYF.

The chain uses TRBV7-8 and TRBJ2-7; D is ambiguous. The V gene's germline CDR1 is SGHVS and CDR2 FQNEAQ. Trimming removed 6 bases at V and 0 bases at J, with 9 bases between. This CDR3 spans 13 amino acids. CDR3 in amino acids: CASRDLLSYEQYF. The CDR3 region has the DNA TGTGCCAGCAGAGACCTCCTCTCCTACGAGCAGTACTTC.

The J gene is TRBJ1-1, the V gene TRBV3-1; possible D gene TRBD1, 5 bases. Per germline, CDR1 LGHDT and CDR2 YNNKEL (reference sequence). V was trimmed by 4 bases and J by 10 bases, leaving 22 bases between them. This CDR3 comprises 15 residues. The CDR3 region has the DNA TGTGCCAGCAGCCCAATTCCGGGACCCAGAGTGGGAGCTTTCTTT. Residues: CASSPIPGPRVGAFF.